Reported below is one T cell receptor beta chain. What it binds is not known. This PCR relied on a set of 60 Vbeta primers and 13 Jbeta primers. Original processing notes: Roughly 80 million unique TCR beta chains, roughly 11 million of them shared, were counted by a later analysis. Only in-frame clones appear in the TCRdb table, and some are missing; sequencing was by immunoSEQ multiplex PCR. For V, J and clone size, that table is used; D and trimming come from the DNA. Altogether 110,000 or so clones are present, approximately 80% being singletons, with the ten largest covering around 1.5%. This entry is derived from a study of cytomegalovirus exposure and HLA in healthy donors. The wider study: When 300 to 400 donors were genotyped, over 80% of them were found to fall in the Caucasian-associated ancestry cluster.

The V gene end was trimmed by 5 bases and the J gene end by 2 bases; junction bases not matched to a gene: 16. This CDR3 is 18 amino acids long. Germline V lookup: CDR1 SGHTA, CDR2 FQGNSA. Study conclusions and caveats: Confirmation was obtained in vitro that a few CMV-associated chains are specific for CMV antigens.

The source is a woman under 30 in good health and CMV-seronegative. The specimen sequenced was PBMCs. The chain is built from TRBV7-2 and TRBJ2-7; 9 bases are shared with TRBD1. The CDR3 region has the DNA TGTGCCAGCAGCGCCGCTCCGGGACAGGGTCTTTCCCCCTACGAGCAGTACTTC. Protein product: CASSAAPGQGLSPYEQYF. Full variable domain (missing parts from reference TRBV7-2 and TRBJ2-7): GAGVSQSPSNKVTEKGKDVELRCDPISGHTALYWYRQSLGQGLEFLIYFQGNSAPDKSGLPSDRFSAERTGGSVSTLTIQRTQQEDSAVYLCASSAAPGQGLSPYEQYFGPGTRLTVT.